These 16 T cell receptor beta chains originate from one sample sequenced in a study of human T cells and chemical hapten exposure. Sample time point: pre-sensitization, week 0. Treatment here: therapeutic diphenylcyclopropenone sensitization with weekly scalp DPC. Each CDR3 protein is one row after TCRdb ran MiXCR on the RACE reads. The data hold 300,000 to 450,000 distinct CDR3 sequences, with around 5% observed a single time. Sequenced material: whole blood, taken in connection with sensitization to the hapten diphenylcyclopropenone (DPC). All receptors come from a woman between 18 and 29 years old with alopecia areata. Some clones in this sample may be carry-over from other donors' samples.

This clonotype was found a few times. The chain recombines TRBV5-4 with TRBJ1-4, with D possibly being TRBD1 (5 bases). V was trimmed by 0 bases and J by 8 bases, leaving 11 bases between them. Germline assignment: CDR1 SGHNT and CDR2 YYREEE (reference sequence). The CDR3 sequence is 14 residues long. This chain's CDR3 is CASSLAGGEEKLFF. CDR3 in DNA: TGTGCCAGCAGCTTGGCGGGGGGAGAGGAAAAACTGTTTTTT.

This clonotype was found a few times. This sequence joins TRBV4-3 and TRBJ1-1; D perhaps matches TRBD1 (5 bases). The CDR3 has 14 amino acids. V was shortened by 0 bases and J by 4 bases, with 9 bases between the two germline ends. The germline V gene has CDR1 LGHNA and CDR2 YSLEER. The CDR3 protein is CASSQDAGGTEAFF. The CDR3 nucleotides read TGCGCCAGCAGCCAAGATGCGGGGGGCACTGAAGCTTTCTTT.

This chain links TRBV6-5 with TRBJ1-2; the D is unclear. The V and J ends lost 3 bases and 4 bases respectively, with 9 bases between them. There are 13 residues in the CDR3. Germline V gene lookup returns CDR1 MNHEY and CDR2 SVGAGI. CDR3 in amino acids: CASSYNLAYGYTF. CDR3 coding DNA: TGTGCCAGCAGTTATAATCTAGCCTATGGCTACACCTTC.

Many counts were recorded for this clonotype. V usage is TRBV9 and J usage is TRBJ2-3; D uncertain. V was cut by 1 base and J by 0 bases, with 6 bases left in between. CDR3 length: 14 amino acids. CDR1 is SGDLS, CDR2 YYNGEE, per germline. CDR3 bases: TGTGCCAGCAGCGTAAGGGCTAGCACAGATACGCAGTATTTT. Translated: CASSVRASTDTQYF.

V usage is TRBV12-3 or TRBV12-4 and J usage is TRBJ1-1, with 7 positions matching TRBD1. The CDR3 extends over 15 amino acids. Germline trimming cut 1 base from V and 4 bases from J; bases unmatched to any gene: 6. CDR3 in DNA: TGTGCCAGCAGTTTAGAAGAGGGGGCTGGCACTGAAGCTTTCTTT. Amino acids: CASSLEEGAGTEAFF.

The chain carries TRBV2 and TRBJ2-3; D is perhaps TRBD1 (5 bases). V was cut by 7 bases and J by 1 base, with 15 bases left in between. Germline-derived CDR1 and CDR2 are SNHLY and FYNNEI. CDR3 length: 15 amino acids. CDR3: CASKAQGSGTDTQYF. CDR3 coding DNA: TGTGCCAGCAAGGCCCAGGGTTCAGGCACAGATACGCAGTATTTT.

Only a few counts were recorded for this clonotype. The chain combines TRBV2 with TRBJ1-6, with D uncertain. The V and J ends lost 3 bases and 7 bases respectively, with 13 bases between them. CDR1 is SNHLY, CDR2 FYNNEI, per germline. The length of the CDR3 is 15 residues. As DNA, the CDR3 is TGTGCCAGCAGTGAGGAACAGTTCACCAATTCACCCCTCCACTTT. It codes for CASSEEQFTNSPLHF.

This chain links TRBV6-1 with TRBJ2-5; no reliable D call. Looked up from germline, CDR1 is MNHNS and CDR2 is SASEGT. Deletions cut 2 bases from V and 0 bases from J, with 22 bases between. The CDR3 extends over 19 amino acids. For the CDR3, the DNA is TGTGCCAGCAGTGAATCGCTCTCGAGCGCGATGGGGTACCAAGAGACCCAGTACTTC. It codes for CASSESLSSAMGYQETQYF.

The DNA of the CDR3 is TGTGCCAGCAGGGGGAAGGACGGCGCCCCCCACACCTTC. Its protein product is CASRGKDGAPHTF. The chain links TRBV4-2 to TRBJ1-2; D gene uncertain. CDR1 LGHNA and CDR2 YNFKEQ come from the germline V gene. Trimming pared 6 bases from V and 12 bases from J, leaving 20 bases between. The CDR3 contains 13 residues.

This chain uses TRBV4-1 with TRBJ2-2, with 7 bases lining up with TRBD2. The CDR3 loop spans 14 amino acids. Trimming cost V 3 bases and J 5 bases; bases outside gene matches: 3. CDR1 MGHRA and CDR2 YSYEKL come from the germline V gene. CDR3: CASSQGGLTGELFF. As DNA, the CDR3 is TGCGCCAGCAGCCAGGGAGGGCTAACCGGGGAGCTGTTTTTT.

CDR3 bases: TGCAGCGTTGATAAGGGGGAGGATACGCAGTATTTT. Amino acids: CSVDKGEDTQYF. This sequence joins TRBV29-1 and TRBJ2-3, with D maybe TRBD1 (6 bases). The CDR3 runs to 12 residues. Germline V gene data show CDR1 as SQVTM and CDR2 as ANQGSEA. Between the trimmed V and J ends, which lost 3 bases and 6 bases, there was a span of 10 bases.

V usage is TRBV9 and J usage is TRBJ2-3; 7 bases are a match to TRBD2. Germline-derived CDR1 and CDR2 are SGDLS and YYNGEE. Trimming took 0 bases from V and 2 from J; bases not matched to a gene: 9. This CDR3 region has 17 residues. Written as DNA, the CDR3 is TGTGCCAGCAGCGTAGCCCCCCGCGCGGGGGACACAGATACGCAGTATTTT. This translates into CASSVAPRAGDTDTQYF.

In its sample, this clonotype was seen a few times. V and J are TRBV6-6 and TRBJ1-1, with D uncertain. The CDR3 has 13 residues. Trimming took off 7 bases at V and 2 bases at J, with 11 bases between the two ends. Germline assignment: CDR1 MNHNY and CDR2 SVGAGI (reference sequence). The CDR3: CASIPSDNTEAFF. CDR3 DNA: TGTGCCAGCATTCCGTCCGACAACACTGAAGCTTTCTTT.

On this clonotype: This may be a read error: a much more frequent sequence differs by one nucleotide. The chain couples TRBV7-3 to TRBJ1-1, with 12 bases aligning to TRBD1. Germline V lookup: CDR1 SGHTA, CDR2 FQGTGA. The J segment lost 3 bases and the V segment lost 5 bases, leaving 13 bases of the junction unmatched. The CDR3 loop spans 18 amino acids. This chain's CDR3 is CASSPRGTGGALDTEAFF. CDR3 DNA: TGTGCCAGCAGCCCAAGAGGGACAGGGGGCGCGTTGGACACTGAAGCTTTCTTT.

By its share, this clonotype is medium-sized. This chain uses TRBV20-1 with TRBJ2-3; TRBD2 matches at 9 bases. V was pared by 6 bases and J by 1 base, with 5 bases of the junction left unmatched. In germline, CDR1 is DFQATT, CDR2 SNEGSKA (reference sequence). The CDR3 loop spans 14 amino acids. In DNA form, the CDR3 reads TGCAGTGCCGATCGGACTAGCGGCACAGATACGCAGTATTTT. This gives the protein CSADRTSGTDTQYF.

This clonotype was detected a few times. The chain couples TRBV25-1 to TRBJ2-3; D may be TRBD1 or TRBD2 (5 bases each). The germline V gene has CDR1 MGHDK and CDR2 SYGVNS. There are 16 residues in the CDR3. Trimming stripped 3 bases from V and 0 bases from J, with 13 bases between. DNA for the CDR3: TGTGCCAGCAGTGAGTGGGACGGACCTAGCACAGATACGCAGTATTTT. It yields the protein CASSEWDGPSTDTQYF.